This T cell receptor (beta chain) was recovered during a study of shared clonotypes between healthy human individuals. Remarks on this clone: No antigen is known for it.

The CDR3 covers 17 residues. With 0 bases clipped from V and 9 bases from J, the junction kept 12 bases outside the gene matches. The germline gives CDR1 SGHRS, CDR2 YFSETQ. Findings of the study overall: Against clonotypes common to all four donors, non-shared ones had lower generation probabilities. Memory subsets had estimated richness that was generally smaller than that of naive subsets.

Authors' processing steps: Filtering of immunoSEQ junctional sequences could not match full-length read filtering. Assay used: immunoSEQ multiplex PCR; TCRdb lists only in-frame clones, some missing. D and trimming come from the DNA, and the V and J calls and clone size come from that table. The profile shows a few million clones, around 93% of them singletons. The investigators split CD4+ cells into a CD45RA+ naive subset and a CD45RA-negative memory subset. This TCR was sampled from a young man in good health. Some clones in this sample may be carry-over from other donors' samples. Sequenced: naive CD4+ T cells from PBMCs. Subset given: CD45RA+ positively selected. V usage is TRBV5-1 and J usage is TRBJ2-1; TRBD2 matches 10 bases. Here the CDR3 reads CASSLARASGRSGEQFF. For the CDR3, the DNA is TGCGCCAGCAGCTTGGCCCGGGCTAGCGGGAGATCTGGTGAGCAGTTCTTC.